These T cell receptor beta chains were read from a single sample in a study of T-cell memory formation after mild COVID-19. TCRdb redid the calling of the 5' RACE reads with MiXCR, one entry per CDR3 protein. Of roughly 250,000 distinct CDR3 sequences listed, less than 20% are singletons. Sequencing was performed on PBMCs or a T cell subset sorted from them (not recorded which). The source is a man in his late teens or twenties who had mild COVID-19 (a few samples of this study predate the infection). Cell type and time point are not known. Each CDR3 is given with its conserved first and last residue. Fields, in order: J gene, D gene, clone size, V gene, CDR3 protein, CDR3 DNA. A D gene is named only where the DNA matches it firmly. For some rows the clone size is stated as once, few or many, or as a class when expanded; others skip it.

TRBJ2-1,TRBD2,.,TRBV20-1,CSARSGLAGVYNEQFF,TGCAGTGCTAGATCGGGACTAGCGGGGGTCTACAATGAGCAGTTCTTC
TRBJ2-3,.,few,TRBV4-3,CASSPGIIDTQYF,TGCGCCAGCAGCCCTGGGATCATCGATACGCAGTATTTT
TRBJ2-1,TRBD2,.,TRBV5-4,CASSFSGLGIEQFF,TGTGCCAGCAGCTTTAGCGGGCTTGGGATTGAGCAGTTCTTC
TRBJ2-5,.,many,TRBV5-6,CASSPGGGTETQYF,TGTGCCAGCAGCCCTGGAGGGGGTACGGAGACCCAGTACTTC
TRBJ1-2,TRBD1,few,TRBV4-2,CASSQVIGGASGCTF,TGTGCCAGCAGCCAAGTTATAGGGGGCGCGTCCGGTTGCACCTTC
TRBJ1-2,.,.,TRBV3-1,CASSLPGIGYTF,TGTGCCAGCAGCCTCCCTGGTATCGGCTACACCTTC
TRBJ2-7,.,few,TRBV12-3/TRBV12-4,CASRLGWGGGEQYF,TGTGCCAGCCGTCTTGGGTGGGGAGGTGGCGAGCAGTACTTC
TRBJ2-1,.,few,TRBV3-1,CASSQTDLYNEQFF,TGTGCCAGCAGCCAAACGGACCTCTACAATGAGCAGTTCTTC
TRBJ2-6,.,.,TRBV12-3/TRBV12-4,CASSLFNPGANVLTF,TGTGCCAGCAGTTTATTCAACCCCGGGGCCAACGTCCTGACTTTC
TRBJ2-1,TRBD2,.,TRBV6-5,CASSKTSGVGYEQFF,TGTGCCAGCAGTAAGACTAGCGGGGTAGGTTATGAGCAGTTCTTC
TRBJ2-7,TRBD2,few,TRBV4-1,CASSQDARGGKNEQYF,TGCGCCAGCAGCCAAGATGCCCGGGGAGGGAAAAACGAGCAGTACTTC
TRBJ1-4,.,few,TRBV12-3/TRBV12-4,CASSTWGTREKLFF,TGTGCCAGCAGCACTTGGGGGACTCGGGAAAAACTGTTTTTT
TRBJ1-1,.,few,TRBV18,CASSPQVEPASTEAFF,TGTGCCAGCTCACCACAGGTGGAACCAGCGTCCACTGAAGCTTTCTTT
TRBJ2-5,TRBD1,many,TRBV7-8,CASSARTGWGETQYF,TGTGCCAGCAGCGCAAGGACAGGGTGGGGAGAGACCCAGTACTTC
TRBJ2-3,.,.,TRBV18,CASSPGQSGYTDTQYF,TGTGCCAGCTCACCCGGACAGAGCGGGTACACAGATACGCAGTATTTT
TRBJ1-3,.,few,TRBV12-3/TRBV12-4,CASRDTGSAGNTIYF,TGTGCCAGCAGGGACACAGGGTCGGCTGGAAACACCATATATTTT
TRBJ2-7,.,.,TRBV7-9,CASNVKGDSYEQYF,TGTGCCAGCAATGTCAAGGGGGACTCCTACGAGCAGTACTTC
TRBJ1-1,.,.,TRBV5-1,CASSLGRGGVNTEAFF,TGCGCCAGCAGCTTAGGTAGGGGCGGGGTGAACACTGAAGCTTTCTTT
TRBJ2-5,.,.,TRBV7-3,CASSPLGQRETQYF,TGTGCCAGCAGCCCCTTAGGACAGCGAGAGACCCAGTACTTC
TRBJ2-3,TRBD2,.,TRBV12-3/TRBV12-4,CASIGTSGGLSTDTQYF,TGTGCCAGCATCGGAACTAGCGGGGGTTTGTCCACAGATACGCAGTATTTT
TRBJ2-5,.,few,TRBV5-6,CASSLPPPVQETQYF,TGTGCCAGCAGCTTGCCACCTCCGGTCCAAGAGACCCAGTACTTC
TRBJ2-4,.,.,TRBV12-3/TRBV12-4,CASRSSSQGKNIQYF,TGTGCCAGCAGAAGTTCGTCCCAAGGCAAAAACATTCAGTACTTC
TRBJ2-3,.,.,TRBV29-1,CSVGKTAADTQYF,TGCAGCGTTGGAAAGACAGCCGCAGATACGCAGTATTTT
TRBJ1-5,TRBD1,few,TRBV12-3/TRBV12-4,CASSLTGGNQPQHF,TGTGCCAGCAGTTTGACAGGGGGCAATCAGCCCCAGCATTTT
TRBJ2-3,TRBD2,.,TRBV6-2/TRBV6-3,CASSYGLARATDTQYF,TGTGCCAGCAGTTACGGACTAGCGAGGGCCACAGATACGCAGTATTTT
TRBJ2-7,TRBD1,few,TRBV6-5,CASSLDRGAAYEQYF,TGTGCCAGCAGTCTTGACAGGGGGGCAGCCTACGAGCAGTACTTC
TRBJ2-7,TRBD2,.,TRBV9,CASSDGTIQTDEQYF,TGTGCCAGCAGCGATGGGACTATTCAGACGGACGAGCAGTACTTC
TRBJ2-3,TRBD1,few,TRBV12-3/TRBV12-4,CASRAQAGTGWDTQYF,TGTGCCAGCAGAGCCCAGGCAGGGACAGGGTGGGATACGCAGTATTTT
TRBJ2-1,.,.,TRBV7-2,CASCVRDTLKGEQFF,TGTGCCAGCTGTGTCCGGGACACCCTAAAGGGTGAGCAGTTCTTC
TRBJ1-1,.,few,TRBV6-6,CASTLRGNTEAFF,TGTGCCAGCACCCTGCGGGGGAACACTGAAGCTTTCTTT
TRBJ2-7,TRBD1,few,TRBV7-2,CASSLAGQSGQYF,TGTGCCAGCAGCTTAGCGGGACAGTCGGGACAGTACTTC
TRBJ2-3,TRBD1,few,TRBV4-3,CASSSGQGNQDTQYF,TGCGCCAGCAGCTCGGGACAGGGAAATCAAGATACGCAGTATTTT
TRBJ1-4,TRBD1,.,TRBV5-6,CASSWGQGATNEKLFF,TGTGCCAGCAGCTGGGGACAGGGGGCAACTAATGAAAAACTGTTTTTT
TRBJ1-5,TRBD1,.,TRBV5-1,CASSSGGVPTPLRQSNQPQHF,TGCGCCAGCAGCTCAGGGGGCGTCCCAACCCCATTGCGGCAAAGCAATCAGCCCCAGCATTTT
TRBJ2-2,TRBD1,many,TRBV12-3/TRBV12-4,CASRPRQGGTGELFF,TGTGCCAGCAGACCCCGACAGGGTGGGACCGGGGAGCTGTTTTTT
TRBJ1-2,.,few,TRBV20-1,CSAPDPTEGYGYTF,TGCAGTGCCCCCGACCCGACAGAGGGCTATGGCTACACCTTC
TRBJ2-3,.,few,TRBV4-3,CASSSRGWVSDTQYF,TGCGCCAGCAGCTCTCGGGGGTGGGTGTCAGATACGCAGTATTTT